The 25 T cell receptor beta chains given below trace back to one sample, sequenced in a study of blood T cell repertoires in COVID-19. The method was immunoSEQ multiplex PCR; TCRdb's version includes in-frame clones alone and lacks a portion of them. The sample holds over 200,000 clones, approximately 80% seen once. What was sequenced was peripheral blood. The receptors come from an elderly woman with active or convalescent COVID-19.

CDR3 residues: CASENTGGRTDTQYF. DNA for the CDR3: TGCGCCAGCGAAAACACAGGGGGCAGGACAGATACGCAGTATTTT. The rearrangement joins TRBV5-1 to TRBJ2-3; 9 bases are a match to TRBD1. This CDR3 is 15 amino acids long. V lost 7 bases to trimming and J lost 3 bases; unmatched junction nucleotides: 9. Germline-derived CDR1 and CDR2 are SGHRS and YFSETQ.

V and J are TRBV6-5 and TRBJ2-2; 13 bases line up with TRBD2. The CDR3 is 15 amino acids. V was clipped by 7 bases and J by 7 bases; unmatched bases: 6. CDR1 and CDR2 from the germline V gene are MNHEY and SVGAGI. The CDR3 DNA reads as TGTGCCAGCACCCGGACTAGCGGGAGAATCGGGGAGCTGTTTTTT. It encodes CASTRTSGRIGELFF.

This clone has more than one count but fewer than ten. J is TRBJ2-7 and V is TRBV6-2 or TRBV6-3; 8 bases map to TRBD1. CDR1 and CDR2 (germline): MNHEY, SVGEGT. The CDR3 is made up of 13 amino acids. J gave up 3 bases and V 5 bases, and 3 bases lay outside the gene matches. CDR3 in amino acids: CASSQGANYEQYF. CDR3 DNA: TGTGCCAGCAGTCAGGGGGCGAACTACGAGCAGTACTTC.

V usage is TRBV19 and J usage is TRBJ2-3, with 11 bases lining up with TRBD2. The ends lost 9 bases at V and 8 bases at J; junction bases unmatched: 16. There are 16 residues in the CDR3. Per germline, CDR1 LNHDA and CDR2 SQIVND (reference sequence). The CDR3 DNA reads TGTGCCAGGGGAACAACTAGCGGGGGTACTCGAGGTACGCAGTATTTT. Protein product: CARGTTSGGTRGTQYF.

The chain joins TRBV18 to TRBJ1-2; TRBD1 matches 7 bases. This CDR3 contains 15 residues. V lost 1 base and J lost 7; bases outside the gene matches: 9. The germline V gene encodes CDR1 KGHSH and CDR2 LQKENI. CDR3 region: CASSPQEGALGGYTF. CDR3 DNA: TGTGCCAGCTCACCACAAGAGGGGGCGCTGGGTGGCTACACCTTC.

The J gene is TRBJ1-5, the V gene TRBV19, with D maybe TRBD1 (5 bases). This CDR3 spans 14 amino acids. Germline CDR1 LNHDA, CDR2 SQIVND (reference sequence). The CDR3 is CAMGGGGGNQPQHF. The CDR3 nucleotides read TGTGCGATGGGGGGAGGAGGGGGCAATCAGCCCCAGCATTTT.

The CDR3 sequence: CASSLRGTGGEQFF. The CDR3 DNA follows: TGTGCCAGCAGCTTAAGGGGGACAGGGGGTGAGCAGTTCTTC. The chain is built from TRBV7-3 and TRBJ2-1, with 11 nucleotides matching TRBD1. CDR3 length equals 14 residues. V shed 1 base, J shed 9 bases, and the junction held 2 bases outside the gene matches. Germline assignment: CDR1 SGHTA and CDR2 FQGTGA.

The CDR3 region has the DNA TGTGCCTGGAGTGTCAGGGGGCTTAATGAAAAACTGTTTTTT. Amino acid sequence: CAWSVRGLNEKLFF. The gene calls are TRBV30 and TRBJ1-4; 8 bases agree with TRBD1. The CDR3 has 14 amino acids. In germline, CDR1 is GTSNPN, CDR2 SVGIG (reference sequence). J lost 4 bases, V lost 0 bases, and 1 base had no gene match.

The chain combines TRBV7-2 with TRBJ1-1, with D perhaps matching TRBD1 (5 bases). The germline V gene encodes CDR1 SGHTA and CDR2 FQGNSA. The V end lost 1 base, the J end lost 4 bases, and 13 bases lay between the germline ends. This CDR3 is built from 15 residues. The CDR3 nucleotides read TGTGCCAGCAGCTTAGTCTCCCAGGGCGGCACTGAAGCTTTCTTT. Residues: CASSLVSQGGTEAFF.

This chain's CDR3 is CAWRLQGAWTDTQYF. The CDR3 DNA reads TGTGCCTGGAGACTCCAGGGGGCCTGGACAGATACGCAGTATTTT. The V call is TRBV30, the J call TRBJ2-3; 8 bases align to TRBD1. CDR1 and CDR2 from the germline V gene are GTSNPN and SVGIG (reference sequence). J lost 3 bases, V lost 3 bases, and 8 bases had no gene match. The CDR3 is made up of 15 amino acids.

The V and J genes are TRBV5-1 and TRBJ2-1; D remains unclear. Trimming pared 0 bases from V and 9 bases from J, leaving 10 bases between. CDR1 SGHRS and CDR2 YFSETQ come from the germline V gene. This CDR3 contains 13 residues. The CDR3 DNA reads TGCGCCAGCAGCTTGGGTTTAGCACGTGAGCAGTTCTTC. This codes for CASSLGLAREQFF. Together with reference TRBV5-1 and TRBJ2-1, the CDR3 gives the full variable domain: KAGVTQTPRYLIKTRGQQVTLSCSPISGHRSVSWYQQTPGQGLQFLFEYFSETQRNKGNFPGRFSGRQFSNSRSEMNVSTLELGDSALYLCASSLGLAREQFFGPGTRLTVL.

The gene calls are TRBV7-8 and TRBJ2-3; perhaps TRBD2 as D (6 bases). CDR3 length: 15 residues. The germline V gene encodes CDR1 SGHVS and CDR2 FQNEAQ. Trimming cost V 5 bases and J 2 bases, with 14 bases left between them. CDR3 loop: CASSRYERATDTQYF. CDR3 bases: TGTGCCAGCAGCAGGTACGAGCGGGCCACAGATACGCAGTATTTT. Full variable domain (remainder filled in from reference TRBV7-8 and TRBJ2-3): GAGVSQSPRYKVAKRGQDVALRCDPISGHVSLFWYQQALGQGPEFLTYFQNEAQLDKSGLPSDRFFAERPEGSVSTLKIQRTQQEDSAVYLCASSRYERATDTQYFGPGTRLTVL.

Worth noting for this clone: An end of the junction does not agree with germline; a read error may underlie this. This same CDR3 is encoded by further DNA sequences in the sample. The V call is TRBV2, the J call TRBJ1-5, with 9 bases aligning to TRBD1. From germline, CDR1 is SNHLY and CDR2 FYNNEI. The CDR3 loop spans 14 amino acids. CDR3 nucleotides: TGTGCCAGCAGCGAAGGGACAGGGAATCAGCCCCAGCATTTT. As protein: CASSEGTGNQPQHF.

The chain uses TRBV9 and TRBJ1-1, with D possibly TRBD1 on 6 matching bases. Germline CDR1 reads SGDLS; CDR2 reads YYNGEE. This CDR3 has 14 residues. V was pared by 1 base and J by 0 bases, with 7 bases between. The DNA of the CDR3 is TGTGCCAGCAGCGTACAGGGGATGAACACTGAAGCTTTCTTT. It yields the protein CASSVQGMNTEAFF.

The chain carries TRBV25-1 and TRBJ2-5; 7 bases line up with TRBD1. This CDR3 has 13 residues. V was pared by 5 bases and J by 5 bases, with 5 bases of the junction left unmatched. Germline CDR1 is MGHDK and CDR2 is SYGVNS. The CDR3 spells CASSQGGRETQYF. Written as DNA, the CDR3 is TGTGCCAGCAGTCAAGGGGGCCGGGAGACCCAGTACTTC. The full variable domain, its missing parts supplied by reference TRBV25-1 and TRBJ2-5, is EADIYQTPRYLVIGTGKKITLECSQTMGHDKMYWYQQDPGMELHLIHYSYGVNSTEKGDLSSESTVSRIRTEHFPLTLESARPSHTSQYLCASSQGGRETQYFGPGTRLLVL.

The chain is built from TRBV3-1 (or the pseudogene TRBV3-2) and TRBJ2-3, with D possibly matching TRBD1 (5 bases). Trimming stripped 2 bases from V and 8 bases from J, with 20 bases between. The length of the CDR3 is 16 residues. CDR1 and CDR2 (germline): LGHDT, YNNKEL (reference sequence). CDR3 sequence reads: CASSQRRRSIGATQYF. CDR3 in DNA: TGTGCCAGCAGCCAAAGACGAAGGTCGATTGGGGCTACGCAGTATTTT.

V and J are TRBV30 and TRBJ2-7; 10 bases line up with TRBD1. The ends lost 2 bases at V and 6 bases at J; junction bases unmatched: 7. There are 14 residues in the CDR3. From germline, CDR1 is GTSNPN and CDR2 SVGIG (reference sequence). CDR3 sequence reads: CAWSRLGTGAEQYF. DNA of the CDR3: TGTGCCTGGAGTAGGTTGGGGACAGGGGCCGAGCAGTACTTC.

The rearrangement links TRBV28 to TRBJ2-1; 7 nucleotides agree with TRBD1. Germline CDR1 and CDR2: MDHEN and SYDVKM. V was pared by 2 bases and J by 6 bases, with 1 base of the junction left unmatched. This CDR3 region has 13 residues. The CDR3 here is CASSLDRVNEQFF. The CDR3 coding sequence is TGTGCCAGCAGTTTAGACAGGGTCAATGAGCAGTTCTTC.

The V gene is TRBV30, the J gene TRBJ2-5; tentatively, D is TRBD2 (7 bases). V lost 0 bases to trimming and J lost 5 bases, with 13 bases between them. Per the germline V gene, CDR1 is GTSNPN and CDR2 is SVGIG (reference sequence). The CDR3 has 14 residues. The CDR3 region is CAWSVGGPRETQYF. CDR3 DNA sequence: TGTGCCTGGAGTGTCGGGGGGCCGAGGGAGACCCAGTACTTC.

The chain combines TRBV5-6 with TRBJ2-7, with TRBD1 as a possible D gene (5 bases). CDR3 length equals 13 residues. Trimming took 5 bases from V and 2 from J, leaving 11 bases between them. Germline lookup yields CDR1 SGHDT and CDR2 YYEEEE. CDR3 sequence reads: CASSRQRAYEQYF. CDR3 nucleotides: TGTGCCAGCAGTCGACAGAGAGCCTACGAGCAGTACTTC.

This clone was observed a handful of times. The J gene is TRBJ2-7, the V gene TRBV7-9; no clear D gene. V was clipped by 4 bases and J by 6 bases, with 7 bases between them. Germline V gives CDR1 SEHNR, CDR2 FQNEAQ (reference sequence). The CDR3 totals 11 residues. The CDR3 loop is CASSSVAEQYF. CDR3 nucleotides: TGTGCCAGCAGCTCCGTGGCCGAGCAGTACTTC.

The rearrangement joins TRBV2 to TRBJ1-6, with 10 nucleotides matching TRBD1. The CDR3 runs 17 residues. The V gene's germline CDR1 is SNHLY and CDR2 FYNNEI. V shed 0 bases and J 15 bases; nucleotides not matched to a gene: 14. This CDR3 reads CASSEASGGQGQLLLHF. Written as DNA, the CDR3 is TGTGCCAGCAGTGAAGCGAGCGGGGGACAGGGGCAACTTCTCCTCCACTTT.

The chain has TRBV5-1 and TRBJ1-1; 7 bases are a match to TRBD1. V shed 4 bases, J shed 7 bases, and the junction held 13 bases outside the gene matches. CDR3 size: 15 residues. Looked up from germline, CDR1 is SGHRS and CDR2 is YFSETQ. CDR3 region: CASSPGAGGTDEAFF. CDR3 nucleotide sequence: TGCGCCAGCAGCCCGGGGGCAGGGGGGACCGATGAAGCTTTCTTT.

The chain combines TRBV6-4 with TRBJ2-3; TRBD2 aligns across 7 bases. With V trimmed by 0 bases and J by 3 bases, 0 bases remained unmatched. In germline, CDR1 is MRHNA, CDR2 SNTAGT. This CDR3 is 14 amino acids long. CDR3 region: CASSDSRETDTQYF. The DNA for the CDR3 is TGTGCCAGCAGTGACTCGCGGGAGACAGATACGCAGTATTTT.

The gene calls are TRBV30 and TRBJ1-1; D perhaps matches TRBD1 (6 bases). V was cut by 1 base and J by 5 bases, with 20 bases left in between. The CDR3 extends over 16 amino acids. CDR1 and CDR2 (germline): GTSNPN, SVGIG (reference sequence). The chain's CDR3 is CAWSGPRGGGGTEAFF. The CDR3 DNA follows: TGTGCCTGGAGTGGTCCCCGGGGGGGCGGTGGGACTGAAGCTTTCTTT.